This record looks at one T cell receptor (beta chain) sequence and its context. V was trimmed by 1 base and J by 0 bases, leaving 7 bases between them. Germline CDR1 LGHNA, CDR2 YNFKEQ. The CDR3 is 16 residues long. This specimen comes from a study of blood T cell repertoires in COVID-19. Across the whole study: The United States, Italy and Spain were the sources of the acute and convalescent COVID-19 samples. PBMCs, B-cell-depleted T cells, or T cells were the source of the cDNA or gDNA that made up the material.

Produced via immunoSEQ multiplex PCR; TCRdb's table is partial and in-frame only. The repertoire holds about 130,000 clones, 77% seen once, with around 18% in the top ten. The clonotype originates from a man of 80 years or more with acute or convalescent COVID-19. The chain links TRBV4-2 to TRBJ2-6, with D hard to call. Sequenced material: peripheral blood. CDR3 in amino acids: CASSQGSVSGANVLTF. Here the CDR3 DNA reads TGTGCCAGCAGCCAAGGTAGTGTCTCTGGGGCCAACGTCCTGACTTTC.